The 29 T cell receptor beta chains below all came from one sample that was sequenced in a study of spatial heterogeneity in lung cancer. Time point noted: sample taken at primary tumor resection. Their antigens are not known. Study-level results: Tumor mutation counts were tracked by expanded intratumoral alpha and beta TCR counts.

From the 5' RACE reads, TCRdb called clonotypes with MiXCR, one entry per CDR3 protein. The table shows several thousand distinct CDR3 sequences, with 15% occurring only once. The specimen was lung tumor tissue, collected at surgery. These receptors all stem from a female donor with early-stage non-small cell lung cancer.

Concerning this clonotype itself: This beta chain is a stray sequence in a library constructed for alpha chains; its clone size is not meaningful. V gene TRBV5-1 combines with J gene TRBJ2-1; D possibly corresponds to TRBD2 (5 bases). The CDR3 is 17 amino acids. Germline values: CDR1 SGHRS, CDR2 YFSETQ. Deletions cut 0 bases from V and 7 bases from J, with 20 bases between. Written as DNA, the CDR3 is TGCGCCAGCAGCTTGGCGCTAGCAGGAGTACAACGGAATGAGCAGTTCTTC. Its translation: CASSLALAGVQRNEQFF.

This clonotype has a count of ten or more. This beta chain appears as a stray read in a library generated for alpha chains; its size is not informative. V is TRBV9 and J is TRBJ2-7; maybe TRBD1 (7 bases). CDR1 is SGDLS, CDR2 YYNGEE, per germline. This CDR3 is 17 amino acids long. The germline V and J ends were trimmed by 3 bases and 2 bases, with 21 bases remaining between them. The CDR3, as DNA: TGTGCCAGCAGCGGCGGTCAGGGGGGCGTAACTGCCTACGAGCAGTACTTC. Translated: CASSGGQGGVTAYEQYF.

As concerns this clonotype: The library was prepared for alpha chains; this beta chain is a stray read, so its frequency means little. This sequence joins TRBV7-2 and TRBJ1-1; no clear D. Germline V gene sequence: CDR1 SGHTA, CDR2 FQGNSA. The CDR3 spans 15 residues. V was cut by 1 base and J by 5 bases, with 14 bases left in between. This CDR3 reads CASSLVGLGPTEAFF. The CDR3 region has the DNA TGTGCCAGCAGCTTAGTTGGTCTGGGCCCTACTGAAGCTTTCTTT.

This clonotype is medium-sized by share. A library made for alpha chains picked up this beta chain off target, so its size means little. The V gene is TRBV20-1, the J gene TRBJ1-3, with 9 bases identical to TRBD1. This CDR3 region has 13 residues. V trimming: 5 bases; J trimming: 6 bases; junction bases outside the gene matches: 5. Germline CDR1 is DFQATT and CDR2 is SNEGSKA (reference sequence). The DNA of the CDR3 is TGCAGTGCTCACGACAGGGGGACAAACACCATATATTTT. Translation gives CSAHDRGTNTIYF.

This clonotype appeared many times. For a library built for alpha chains, this beta chain is a stray read; little rests on its size. V is TRBV3-1 and J is TRBJ1-1; D might be TRBD1 (6 bases). Germline-derived CDR1 and CDR2 are LGHDT and YNNKEL (reference sequence). The V gene lost 2 bases and the J gene lost 8 bases, with 21 bases spanning the gap. The CDR3 contains 16 residues. The DNA for the CDR3 is TGTGCCAGCAGCCAAACTGACGGGACATATGAGTCCGAAGCTTTCTTT. Translated, it gives CASSQTDGTYESEAFF.

This clonotype has a single count. This beta chain is an unintended read in a library built for alpha chains; its size means little. The V call is TRBV9, the J call TRBJ1-1; no clear D gene. This CDR3 spans 13 amino acids. CDR1 and CDR2 (germline): SGDLS, YYNGEE. Trimming took off 1 base at V and 1 base at J, with 5 bases between the two ends. The CDR3 region has the DNA TGTGCCAGCAGCGTAATGGGGAACACTGAAGCTTTCTTT. It is translated as CASSVMGNTEAFF.

A note on this clonotype: This beta chain came through as a stray read in a library set up for alpha chains, and its size says little. This rearrangement joins TRBV29-1 to TRBJ2-7; TRBD2 is a possible D gene (6 bases). The germline V gene encodes CDR1 SQVTM and CDR2 ANQGSEA. The CDR3 runs to 13 residues. V was shortened by 2 bases and J by 5 bases, with 13 bases between the two germline ends. For the CDR3, the DNA is TGCAGCGTTGAAACTAGCACTCTTAACGAGCAGTACTTC. Encoded protein: CSVETSTLNEQYF.

By sample share, this clonotype is medium-sized. Because the library targeted alpha chains, this beta chain is an off-target read whose size means little. This sequence joins TRBV29-1 and TRBJ1-2; D unresolved. V lost 4 bases and J 0 bases, leaving 6 bases between the germline ends. Germline loops: CDR1 SQVTM, CDR2 ANQGSEA. This CDR3 has 12 residues. The CDR3 here is CSVVGANYGYTF. As DNA, the CDR3 is TGCAGCGTTGTTGGGGCTAACTATGGCTACACCTTC.

This clonotype is deemed medium-sized. This beta chain turned up in a library designed for alpha chains; as an off-target read, its abundance says little. The chain has TRBV7-8 and TRBJ1-3, with D possibly being TRBD1 (5 bases). In germline, CDR1 is SGHVS, CDR2 FQNEAQ. The CDR3 extends over 15 amino acids. Between the trimmed V and J ends, which lost 3 bases and 2 bases, there was a span of 11 bases. The CDR3 spells CASSFTGDPGNTIYF. The CDR3 DNA sequence: TGTGCCAGCAGCTTCACGGGGGACCCTGGAAACACCATATATTTT.

This clonotype was recorded many times. For a library built for alpha chains, this beta chain is a stray read; little rests on its size. CDR3 region: CASSLTSGGSGETQYF. CDR3 DNA sequence: TGTGCCAGCTCACTTACCAGCGGGGGATCAGGAGAGACCCAGTACTTC. The V and J genes are TRBV18 and TRBJ2-5; 8 bases are a match to TRBD2. The V and J ends lost 4 bases and 4 bases, in that order; junction bases with no gene match: 11. Germline CDR1 KGHSH, CDR2 LQKENI. CDR3 length: 16 amino acids.

Judged by abundance, this clonotype is large. This beta chain is a stray sequence in a library constructed for alpha chains; its clone size is not meaningful. The genes are TRBV7-9 and TRBJ2-6, with D possibly matching TRBD2 (6 bases). There are 16 residues in the CDR3. Trimming shortened V by 0 bases and J by 0 bases, and 6 bases separated the two germline ends. Germline V CDR1 and CDR2: SEHNR, FQNEAQ (reference sequence). The CDR3 DNA sequence: TGTGCCAGCAGCTTAGCGGGAGGCTCTGGGGCCAACGTCCTGACTTTC. This sequence encodes CASSLAGGSGANVLTF.

This clonotype has a count of ten or more. Since it is a stray read in a library aimed at alpha chains, this beta chain has a size that is not meaningful. The gene calls are TRBV7-9 and TRBJ2-4, with a tentative D call TRBD1 (7 bases). V was clipped by 6 bases and J by 3 bases, with 18 bases between them. Germline-derived CDR1 and CDR2 are SEHNR and FQNEAQ (reference sequence). The length of the CDR3 is 16 residues. The CDR3 here is CASSSGGGKGKNIQYF. The CDR3 coding sequence is TGTGCCAGCAGTAGCGGAGGGGGCAAGGGCAAAAACATTCAGTACTTC.

This clonotype was picked up a small number of times. As an off-target read in a library built for alpha chains, this beta chain has a frequency of little significance. J is TRBJ2-3 and V is TRBV5-1, with D tentatively TRBD1 (5 bases). Trimming removed 0 bases from V and 6 bases from J, with 8 bases in between. Germline V CDR1 and CDR2: SGHRS, YFSETQ. This CDR3 comprises 13 residues. The CDR3 is CASSLEGYDTQYF. The CDR3 coding sequence is TGCGCCAGCAGCTTGGAGGGGTACGATACGCAGTATTTT.

This clonotype was picked up many times. This beta chain is a stray sequence in a library constructed for alpha chains; its clone size is not meaningful. The CDR3 DNA reads TGTGCCAGCAGCCTCATGTCAGCTTACTATGGCTACACCTTC. As protein: CASSLMSAYYGYTF. J is TRBJ1-2 and V is TRBV3-1; D gene uncertain. V was trimmed by 4 bases and J by 3 bases, leaving 12 bases between them. The length of the CDR3 is 14 residues. Germline V CDR1 and CDR2: LGHDT, YNNKEL (reference sequence).

With regard to this clonotype: Because the library targeted alpha chains, this beta chain is an off-target read whose size means little. The rearrangement links TRBV24-1 to TRBJ1-6; no definite D call. The germline V gene has CDR1 KGHDR and CDR2 SFDVKD. The CDR3 contains 16 residues. V was pared by 8 bases and J by 5 bases, with 18 bases between. The CDR3 DNA sequence: TGTGCCACCATCTCTGGACCGAGGTGGCATAATTCACCCCTCCACTTT. Amino acid sequence: CATISGPRWHNSPLHF.

This clonotype appeared many times. A library made for alpha chains picked up this beta chain off target, so its size means little. CDR3 in DNA: TGTGCCAGCAGCCTTAGCGGGGGGGCCGATACGCAGTATTTT. It specifies CASSLSGGADTQYF. The chain joins TRBV6-5 to TRBJ2-3; 11 bases fit TRBD2. Looked up from germline, CDR1 is MNHEY and CDR2 is SVGAGI. The CDR3 has 14 amino acids. The J segment lost 6 bases and the V segment lost 6 bases, leaving 5 bases of the junction unmatched.

This clonotype is labeled medium-sized. A library made for alpha chains picked up this beta chain off target, so its size means little. The V and J genes are TRBV10-3 and TRBJ2-3; D uncertain. V lost 2 bases and J lost 2, with 17 bases in between. CDR3 length: 17 amino acids. Germline CDR1 and CDR2: ENHRY and SYGVKD. The chain's CDR3 is CAISEGQDQWDTDTQYF. CDR3 sequence (DNA): TGTGCCATCAGTGAGGGTCAAGACCAGTGGGACACAGATACGCAGTATTTT.

This clonotype was seen many times. This beta chain is a stray read from a library made for alpha chains; its abundance is not meaningful. J is TRBJ1-3 and V is TRBV27; no clear D gene. Between the trimmed V and J ends, which lost 6 bases and 0 bases, there was a span of 9 bases. The CDR3 is made up of 14 amino acids. Looked up from germline, CDR1 is MNHEY and CDR2 is SMNVEV (reference sequence). CDR3 nucleotide sequence: TGTGCCAGCAGATCTCTAAGCTCTGGAAACACCATATATTTT. The encoded protein is CASRSLSSGNTIYF.

Sample share makes this clonotype medium-sized. Found in a library prepared for alpha chains, this beta chain is an off-target read, and its abundance has little meaning. In nucleotides, the CDR3 is TGTGCCAGCAGTTTAACAGATACGCAGTATTTT. This encodes CASSLTDTQYF. V is TRBV12-3 or TRBV12-4 and J is TRBJ2-3; D not certain. CDR3 size: 11 residues. Trimming cost V 2 bases and J 3 bases, with 0 bases left between them.

This clonotype is labeled as medium-sized. A library prepared for alpha chains yielded this beta chain as an off-target read; its size is of little meaning. This chain joins TRBV28 and TRBJ1-1; 8 positions match TRBD1. The CDR3 contains 15 residues. The germline gives CDR1 MDHEN, CDR2 SYDVKM. Germline trimming cut 7 bases from V and 2 bases from J; bases unmatched to any gene: 9. CDR3 DNA: TGTGCCAGCACCACCGCCGGGACAGGCAACACTGAAGCTTTCTTT. Translation: CASTTAGTGNTEAFF.

At least ten counts were recorded for this clonotype. This beta chain slipped into a library made for alpha chains as a stray read, so its size is not meaningful. The chain combines TRBV11-2 with TRBJ2-1, with D possibly matching TRBD1 (5 bases). Germline V gene lookup returns CDR1 SGHAT and CDR2 FQNNGV. The V end lost 6 bases, the J end lost 5 bases, and 29 bases lay between the germline ends. The CDR3 totals 19 residues. CDR3 nucleotides: TGTGCCAGCAGGGGTTCTGGGCAGGGTGGCCCTTCTTGGAACAATGAGCAGTTCTTC. It translates to CASRGSGQGGPSWNNEQFF.

This clonotype is medium-sized (0.01 to 0.1%) by share. A library made for alpha chains picked up this beta chain off target, so its size means little. The rearrangement uses TRBV7-2 and TRBJ2-7; D remains unclear. Trimming cost V 3 bases and J 5 bases, with 5 bases left between them. Looked up from germline, CDR1 is SGHTA and CDR2 is FQGNSA. The CDR3 length is 11 residues. In DNA, the CDR3 is TGTGCCAGCAGCTTCAAGAACGAGCAGTACTTC. It translates to CASSFKNEQYF.

This clonotype is classed as medium-sized. This beta chain lies outside the target of a library built for alpha chains; its clone size means little. The chain joins TRBV4-1 to TRBJ2-5; D is possibly TRBD2 (6 bases). The V end was cut by 3 bases, the J end by 5 bases, with 25 bases between. CDR1 is MGHRA and CDR2 is YSYEKL in the germline V gene. This CDR3 is built from 18 residues. CDR3 amino acids: CASSHLRDSNSGAETQYF. The CDR3 nucleotides are TGCGCCAGCAGCCACCTCCGGGACTCAAACTCTGGGGCGGAGACCCAGTACTTC.

This clonotype is judged medium-sized. Because the library targeted alpha chains, this beta chain is an off-target read whose size means little. The gene calls are TRBV7-8 and TRBJ2-7; 9 bases are shared with TRBD1. CDR1 SGHVS and CDR2 FQNEAQ come from the germline V gene. The ends lost 5 bases at V and 2 bases at J; junction bases unmatched: 7. The CDR3 totals 15 residues. Written as DNA, the CDR3 is TGTGCCAGCAGCACTAACAGGGGGCTGGCCTACGAGCAGTACTTC. Its protein product is CASSTNRGLAYEQYF.

Of note for this clonotype: Since it is a stray read in a library aimed at alpha chains, this beta chain has a size that is not meaningful. The chain uses TRBV29-1 and TRBJ2-7; 7 bases agree with TRBD2. V dropped 4 bases and J dropped 3; count of bases not matched to a gene: 15. In germline, CDR1 is SQVTM, CDR2 ANQGSEA. The CDR3 extends over 16 amino acids. The chain's CDR3 is CSVGGRTSFSFYEQYF. The DNA for the CDR3 is TGCAGCGTTGGAGGGCGGACTAGTTTTTCCTTCTACGAGCAGTACTTC.

In this sample, this clonotype is medium-sized. This beta chain is an off-target read within a library intended for alpha chains, so its frequency means little. V is TRBV20-1 and J is TRBJ2-1, with TRBD2 identical over 9 bases. The length of the CDR3 is 16 residues. After removal of 0 bases from V and 7 bases from J, the junction contained 10 bases not matched to a gene. Germline CDR1 DFQATT, CDR2 SNEGSKA (reference sequence). DNA of the CDR3: TGCAGTGCTAGAGATTCGGCGGGGGGGCGCGTTAATGAGCAGTTCTTC. Amino acids: CSARDSAGGRVNEQFF.

This clonotype is categorized as medium-sized (0.01 to 0.1%). This beta chain is an off-target read within a library intended for alpha chains, so its frequency means little. This chain links TRBV24-1 with TRBJ2-3, with no clear D. The ends were cut back, 6 bases at V and 2 bases at J, with 11 bases in the middle. CDR1 KGHDR and CDR2 SFDVKD come from the germline V gene. This CDR3 has 14 residues. CDR3 sequence reads: CATSQQSYTDTQYF. The CDR3 nucleotides read TGTGCCACCAGTCAACAGAGCTACACAGATACGCAGTATTTT.

As regards this clonotype: This beta chain turned up in a library designed for alpha chains; as an off-target read, its abundance says little. The V and J genes are TRBV10-3 and TRBJ1-1; D unresolved. V was shortened by 0 bases and J by 0 bases, with 11 bases between the two germline ends. The CDR3 sequence is 16 residues long. Germline CDR1 ENHRY, CDR2 SYGVKD. The CDR3 nucleotides are TGTGCCATCAGTGAGTCCGGCAGGACTATGAACACTGAAGCTTTCTTT. Protein: CAISESGRTMNTEAFF.

This clonotype showed up many times. The size of this beta chain means little, since it is a stray read in a library made for alpha chains. This chain connects TRBV20-1 to TRBJ1-4, with D possibly being TRBD1 (6 bases). CDR1 DFQATT and CDR2 SNEGSKA come from the germline V gene (reference sequence). V was shortened by 0 bases and J by 10 bases, with 15 bases between the two germline ends. This CDR3 region has 14 residues. CDR3 DNA: TGCAGTGCTAGAGATAAAGAACAGGGCGGAAAACTGTTTTTT. It is translated as CSARDKEQGGKLFF.